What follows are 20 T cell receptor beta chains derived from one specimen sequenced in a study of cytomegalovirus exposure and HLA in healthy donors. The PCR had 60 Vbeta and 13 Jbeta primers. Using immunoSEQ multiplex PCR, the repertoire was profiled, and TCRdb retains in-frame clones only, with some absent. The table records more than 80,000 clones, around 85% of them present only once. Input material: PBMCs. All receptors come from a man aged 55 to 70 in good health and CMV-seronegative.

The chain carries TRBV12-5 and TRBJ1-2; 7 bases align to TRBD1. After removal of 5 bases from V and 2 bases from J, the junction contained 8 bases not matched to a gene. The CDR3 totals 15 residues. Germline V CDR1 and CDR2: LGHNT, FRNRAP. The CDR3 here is CASGVTGPPNYGYTF. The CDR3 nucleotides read TGTGCTAGTGGTGTGACAGGGCCACCAAACTATGGCTACACCTTC.

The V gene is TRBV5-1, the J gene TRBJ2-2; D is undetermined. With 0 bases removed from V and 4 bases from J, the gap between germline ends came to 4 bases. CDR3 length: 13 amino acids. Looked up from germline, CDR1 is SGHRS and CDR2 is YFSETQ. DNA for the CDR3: TGCGCCAGCAGCTTGGCGGGCACCGGGGAGCTGTTTTTT. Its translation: CASSLAGTGELFF.

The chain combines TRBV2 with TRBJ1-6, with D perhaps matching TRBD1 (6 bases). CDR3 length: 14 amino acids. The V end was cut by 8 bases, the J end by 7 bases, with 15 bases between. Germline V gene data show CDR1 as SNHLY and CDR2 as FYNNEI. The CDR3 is CASLYRVMNSPLHF. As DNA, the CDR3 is TGTGCCAGCTTATACAGGGTAATGAATTCACCCCTCCACTTT.

CDR3 sequence (DNA): TGCGCCAGCAGCTTGGCACAGGGGGGAAACATTCAGTACTTC. Translated, it gives CASSLAQGGNIQYF. The rearrangement joins TRBV5-1 to TRBJ2-4; 8 nucleotides match TRBD1. The V and J ends lost 0 bases and 6 bases, in that order; junction bases with no gene match: 2. Per germline, CDR1 SGHRS and CDR2 YFSETQ. The CDR3 sequence is 14 residues long.

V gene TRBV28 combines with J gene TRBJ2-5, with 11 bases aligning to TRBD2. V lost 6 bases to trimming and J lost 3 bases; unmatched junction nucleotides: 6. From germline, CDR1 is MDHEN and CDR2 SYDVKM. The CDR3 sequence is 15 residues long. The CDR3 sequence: CASSLGTSGEETQYF. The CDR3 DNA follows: TGTGCCAGCAGCCTCGGGACTAGCGGTGAAGAGACCCAGTACTTC.

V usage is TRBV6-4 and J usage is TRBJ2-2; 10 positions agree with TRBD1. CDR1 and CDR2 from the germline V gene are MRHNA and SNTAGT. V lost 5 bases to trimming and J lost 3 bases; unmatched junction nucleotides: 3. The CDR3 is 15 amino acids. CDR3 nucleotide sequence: TGTGCCAGCAGTATGACAGGGGGCGACACCGGGGAGCTGTTTTTT. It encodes CASSMTGGDTGELFF.

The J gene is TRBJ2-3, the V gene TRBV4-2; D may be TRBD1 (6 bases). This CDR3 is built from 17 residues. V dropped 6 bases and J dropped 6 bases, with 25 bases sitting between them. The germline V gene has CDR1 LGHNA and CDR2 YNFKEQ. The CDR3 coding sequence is TGTGCCAGCAGTCCAAGGCGAGGGGGTCTCCTCGCGGATACGCAGTATTTT. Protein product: CASSPRRGGLLADTQYF.

DNA for the CDR3: TGTGCCAGTAGTATAGTGGGACAGGGGTTCGTCACTGAAGCTTTCTTT. This codes for CASSIVGQGFVTEAFF. This chain joins TRBV19 and TRBJ1-1; 10 positions match TRBD1. The CDR3 loop spans 16 amino acids. Germline V gene sequence: CDR1 LNHDA, CDR2 SQIVND (reference sequence). V lost 1 base, J lost 4 bases, and 6 bases stayed unmatched.

CDR3 in DNA: TGCGCCAGCAGCTCTACAGGTGCAACTAATGAAAAACTGTTTTTT. Its protein is CASSSTGATNEKLFF. The chain employs TRBV5-1 and TRBJ1-4, with D perhaps matching TRBD1 (5 bases). Germline CDR1 and CDR2: SGHRS and YFSETQ. The length of the CDR3 is 15 residues. The germline V and J ends were trimmed by 3 bases and 0 bases, with 9 bases remaining between them.

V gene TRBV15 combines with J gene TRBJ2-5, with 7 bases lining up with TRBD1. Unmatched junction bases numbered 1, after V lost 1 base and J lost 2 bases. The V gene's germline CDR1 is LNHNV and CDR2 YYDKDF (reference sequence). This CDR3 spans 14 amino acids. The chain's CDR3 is CATSRGDSQETQYF. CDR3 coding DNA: TGTGCCACCAGCAGAGGGGACAGTCAAGAGACCCAGTACTTC.

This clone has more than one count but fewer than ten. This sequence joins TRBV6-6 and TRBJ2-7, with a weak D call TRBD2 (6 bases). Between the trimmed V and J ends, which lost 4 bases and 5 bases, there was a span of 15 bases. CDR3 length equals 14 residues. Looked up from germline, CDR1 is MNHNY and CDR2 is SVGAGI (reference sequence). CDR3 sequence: CASSSTGTQNEQYV. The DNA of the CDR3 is TGTGCCAGCAGTTCCACCGGGACTCAGAACGAGCAGTACGTC.

In DNA form, the CDR3 reads TGTGCCAGCAGTTTAGGTAGCGGGGGGGTAAGTGAGCAGTTCTTC. Translation: CASSLGSGGVSEQFF. The chain combines TRBV28 with TRBJ2-1; TRBD2 matches at 11 bases. This CDR3 comprises 15 residues. Germline CDR1 MDHEN, CDR2 SYDVKM. V lost 2 bases to trimming and J lost 9 bases; unmatched junction nucleotides: 6.

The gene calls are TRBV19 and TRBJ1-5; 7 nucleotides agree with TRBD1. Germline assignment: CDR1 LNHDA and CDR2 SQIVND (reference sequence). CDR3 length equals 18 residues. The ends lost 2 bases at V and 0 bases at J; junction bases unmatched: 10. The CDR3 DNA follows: TGTGCCAGTAGTATAACCCGGACAGGATTTAATAGCAATCAGCCCCAGCATTTT. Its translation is CASSITRTGFNSNQPQHF.

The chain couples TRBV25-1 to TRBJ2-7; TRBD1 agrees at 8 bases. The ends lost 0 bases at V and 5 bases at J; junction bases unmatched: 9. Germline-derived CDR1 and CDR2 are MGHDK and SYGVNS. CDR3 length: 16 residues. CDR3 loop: CASSEYAGTGVHEQYF. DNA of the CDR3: TGTGCCAGCAGTGAATATGCGGGGACAGGAGTACACGAGCAGTACTTC.

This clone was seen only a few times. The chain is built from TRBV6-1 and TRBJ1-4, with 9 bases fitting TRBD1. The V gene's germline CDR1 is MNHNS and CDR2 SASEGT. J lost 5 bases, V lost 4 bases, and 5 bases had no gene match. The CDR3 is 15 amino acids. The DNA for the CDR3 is TGTGCCAGCAGTGCGAGAGGGACAGGGAATGAAAAACTGTTTTTT. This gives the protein CASSARGTGNEKLFF.

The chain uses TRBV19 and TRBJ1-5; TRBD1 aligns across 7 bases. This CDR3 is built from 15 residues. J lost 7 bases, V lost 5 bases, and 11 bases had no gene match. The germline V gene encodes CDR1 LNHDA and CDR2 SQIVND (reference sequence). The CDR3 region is CASSPRQGLGQPQHF. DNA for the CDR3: TGTGCCAGTAGTCCCCGACAGGGTCTGGGGCAGCCCCAGCATTTT.

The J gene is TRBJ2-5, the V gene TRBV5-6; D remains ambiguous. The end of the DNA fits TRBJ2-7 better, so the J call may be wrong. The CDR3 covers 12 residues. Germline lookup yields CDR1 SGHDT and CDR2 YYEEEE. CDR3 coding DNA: TGTGCCAGCAGCTTAATTCCCTACGAGCAGTACTTC. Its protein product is CASSLIPYEQYF.

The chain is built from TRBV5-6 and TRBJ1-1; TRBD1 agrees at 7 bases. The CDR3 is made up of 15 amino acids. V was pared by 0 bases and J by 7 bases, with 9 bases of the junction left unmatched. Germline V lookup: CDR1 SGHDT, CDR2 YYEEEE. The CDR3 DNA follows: TGTGCCAGCAGCTTGGTAGGGGGCTCGTTTGGTGAAGCTTTCTTT. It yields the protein CASSLVGGSFGEAFF.

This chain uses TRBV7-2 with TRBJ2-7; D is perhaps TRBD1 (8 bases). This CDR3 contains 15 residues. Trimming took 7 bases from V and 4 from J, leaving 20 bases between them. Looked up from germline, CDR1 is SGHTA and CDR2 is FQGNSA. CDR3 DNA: TGTGCCAGCATGCGGACAGGGAGGGGGATTTACGAGCAGTACTTC. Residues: CASMRTGRGIYEQYF. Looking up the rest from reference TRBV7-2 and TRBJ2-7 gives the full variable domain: GAGVSQSPSNKVTEKGKDVELRCDPISGHTALYWYRQSLGQGLEFLIYFQGNSAPDKSGLPSDRFSAERTGGSVSTLTIQRTQQEDSAVYLCASMRTGRGIYEQYFGPGTRLTVT.

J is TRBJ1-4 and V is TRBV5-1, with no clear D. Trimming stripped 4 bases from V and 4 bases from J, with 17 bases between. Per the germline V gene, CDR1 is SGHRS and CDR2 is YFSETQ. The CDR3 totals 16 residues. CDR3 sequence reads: CASSPGGGGLNEKLFF. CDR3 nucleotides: TGCGCCAGCAGCCCTGGTGGAGGCGGACTTAATGAAAAACTGTTTTTT.